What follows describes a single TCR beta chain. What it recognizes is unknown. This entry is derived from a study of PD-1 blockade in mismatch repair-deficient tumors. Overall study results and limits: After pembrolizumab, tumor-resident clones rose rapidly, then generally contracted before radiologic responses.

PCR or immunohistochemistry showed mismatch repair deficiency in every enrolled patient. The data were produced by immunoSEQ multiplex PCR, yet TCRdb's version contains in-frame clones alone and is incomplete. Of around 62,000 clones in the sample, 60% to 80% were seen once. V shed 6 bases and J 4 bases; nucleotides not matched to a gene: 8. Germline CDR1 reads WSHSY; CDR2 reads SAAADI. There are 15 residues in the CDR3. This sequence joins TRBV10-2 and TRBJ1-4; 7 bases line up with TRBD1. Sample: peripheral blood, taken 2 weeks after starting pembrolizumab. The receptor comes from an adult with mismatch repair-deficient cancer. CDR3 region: CASRPAGQSNEKLFF. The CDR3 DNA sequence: TGCGCCAGCAGACCTGCGGGACAGAGTAATGAAAAACTGTTTTTT.